Listed below are T cell receptor beta chains from one sample, sequenced in a study of blood T cell repertoires in COVID-19. Profiled with immunoSEQ multiplex PCR; TCRdb holds only in-frame clones, not every one. The profile shows under 200,000 clones, over 75% of them singletons. Sequencing input: PBMCs or T cells enriched from blood (not recorded which). All receptors derive from a woman between 40 and 50 years old with acute COVID-19. Each CDR3 is given with its conserved first and last residue. The order of the fields is V gene, D gene, J gene, clone size, CDR3 protein, CDR3 DNA. D genes are given only for firm matches. Clone sizes are given selectively: once, few, many, or a class where the clone is expanded.

V gene: TRBV6-5
D gene: TRBD1
J gene: TRBJ1-2
clone size: -
CDR3 protein: CASSYLTGNYGYTF
CDR3 DNA: TGTGCCAGCAGTTACTTGACAGGGAACTATGGCTACACCTTC

V gene: TRBV19
D gene: TRBD2
J gene: TRBJ2-1
clone size: -
CDR3 protein: CASSGLAGNEQFF
CDR3 DNA: TGTGCCAGTAGTGGGCTAGCGGGCAATGAGCAGTTCTTC

V gene: TRBV9
D gene: -
J gene: TRBJ2-1
clone size: -
CDR3 protein: CASSRQQGPTYNEQFF
CDR3 DNA: TGTGCCAGCAGCCGACAACAGGGACCTACCTACAATGAGCAGTTCTTC

V gene: TRBV20-1
D gene: -
J gene: TRBJ1-2
clone size: -
CDR3 protein: CSAPGSYGYTF
CDR3 DNA: TGCAGTGCCCCCGGGAGCTATGGCTACACCTTC

V gene: TRBV30
D gene: -
J gene: TRBJ2-1
clone size: few
CDR3 protein: CAWTLPDRTNNEQFF
CDR3 DNA: TGTGCCTGGACCCTTCCCGACAGGACGAACAATGAGCAGTTCTTC

V gene: TRBV15
D gene: TRBD1
J gene: TRBJ1-2
clone size: -
CDR3 protein: CATSRGGQGARGYTF
CDR3 DNA: TGTGCCACCAGCAGAGGCGGACAGGGGGCGCGTGGCTACACCTTC

V gene: TRBV9
D gene: -
J gene: TRBJ1-3
clone size: -
CDR3 protein: CASSLNELIGNTIYF
CDR3 DNA: TGTGCCAGCAGCTTAAATGAACTAATTGGAAACACCATATATTTT

V gene: TRBV12-3/TRBV12-4
D gene: -
J gene: TRBJ2-7
clone size: -
CDR3 protein: CASSFLPAYEQYF
CDR3 DNA: TGTGCCAGCAGTTTTCTCCCCGCCTACGAGCAGTACTTC

V gene: TRBV6-2/TRBV6-3
D gene: -
J gene: TRBJ2-1
clone size: once
CDR3 protein: CASSYGLAGAYNEQFF
CDR3 DNA: TGTGCCAGCAGTTACGGGTTGGCAGGGGCCTACAATGAGCAGTTCTTC

V gene: TRBV25-1
D gene: -
J gene: TRBJ2-1
clone size: -
CDR3 protein: CASSGPLTYNEQFF
CDR3 DNA: TGTGCCAGCAGTGGGCCGTTGACCTACAATGAGCAGTTCTTC

V gene: TRBV21-1
D gene: -
J gene: TRBJ2-1
clone size: -
CDR3 protein: CASSKLPRIAYNEQFF
CDR3 DNA: TGTGCCAGCAGCAAATTACCTAGGATCGCCTACAATGAGCAGTTCTTC

V gene: TRBV4-1
D gene: TRBD2
J gene: TRBJ2-3
clone size: -
CDR3 protein: CASSPRTSGRADTQYF
CDR3 DNA: TGCGCCAGCAGCCCGAGGACTAGCGGGAGGGCAGATACGCAGTATTTT

V gene: TRBV29-1
D gene: -
J gene: TRBJ1-5
clone size: -
CDR3 protein: CSVEEGQGNQPQHF
CDR3 DNA: TGCAGCGTTGAAGAGGGGCAGGGCAATCAGCCCCAGCATTTT

V gene: TRBV3-1/TRBV3-2
D gene: TRBD2
J gene: TRBJ2-1
clone size: -
CDR3 protein: CASSQEVLAGKNEQFF
CDR3 DNA: TGTGCCAGCAGCCAAGAGGTTCTAGCGGGCAAAAATGAGCAGTTCTTC

V gene: TRBV27
D gene: -
J gene: TRBJ2-7
clone size: -
CDR3 protein: CASSLLGLGLTGSPTEQYF
CDR3 DNA: TGTGCCAGCAGTTTATTGGGGCTAGGACTAACCGGGTCTCCTACCGAGCAGTACTTC

V gene: TRBV10-3
D gene: -
J gene: TRBJ2-3
clone size: -
CDR3 protein: CAISESGGGDTQYF
CDR3 DNA: TGTGCCATCAGTGAGTCGGGTGGAGGGGATACGCAGTATTTT

V gene: TRBV15
D gene: -
J gene: TRBJ2-7
clone size: -
CDR3 protein: CATQSVGDEQYF
CDR3 DNA: TGTGCCACCCAGAGTGTCGGGGACGAGCAGTACTTC

V gene: TRBV10-3
D gene: -
J gene: TRBJ2-1
clone size: -
CDR3 protein: CAIRTSAAPDEQFF
CDR3 DNA: TGTGCCATCAGGACAAGTGCAGCACCCGACGAGCAGTTCTTC

V gene: TRBV9
D gene: TRBD2
J gene: TRBJ2-7
clone size: -
CDR3 protein: CASSVAGGVNEQYF
CDR3 DNA: TGTGCCAGCAGCGTAGCGGGGGGAGTAAACGAGCAGTACTTC

V gene: TRBV3-1/TRBV3-2
D gene: TRBD2
J gene: TRBJ2-2
clone size: -
CDR3 protein: CASSQDSGSGFTGELFF
CDR3 DNA: TGTGCCAGCAGCCAAGATAGCGGGAGCGGTTTCACCGGGGAGCTGTTTTTT

V gene: TRBV5-8
D gene: TRBD1
J gene: TRBJ1-1
clone size: once
CDR3 protein: CASSRLQGRTEAFF
CDR3 DNA: TGTGCCAGCAGTCGGTTACAGGGGAGAACTGAAGCTTTCTTT

V gene: TRBV5-4
D gene: -
J gene: TRBJ2-1
clone size: -
CDR3 protein: CASSLGDSYNEQFF
CDR3 DNA: TGTGCCAGCAGCTTGGGGGACTCGTACAATGAGCAGTTCTTC

V gene: TRBV11-1
D gene: -
J gene: TRBJ2-3
clone size: few
CDR3 protein: CASSPTGTPSTDTQYF
CDR3 DNA: TGTGCCAGCAGCCCCACCGGGACACCGAGCACAGATACGCAGTATTTT

V gene: TRBV5-4
D gene: -
J gene: TRBJ1-6
clone size: -
CDR3 protein: CASSLTGYNSPLHF
CDR3 DNA: TGTGCCAGCAGCTTGACAGGCTATAATTCACCCCTCCACTTT

V gene: TRBV28
D gene: TRBD2
J gene: TRBJ2-3
clone size: -
CDR3 protein: CASRVPGTSSPDTQYF
CDR3 DNA: TGTGCCAGCAGGGTGCCCGGGACTAGCTCCCCAGATACGCAGTATTTT

V gene: TRBV30
D gene: -
J gene: TRBJ1-4
clone size: -
CDR3 protein: CAWTSEPLNEKLFF
CDR3 DNA: TGTGCCTGGACCAGCGAACCACTTAATGAAAAACTGTTTTTT

V gene: TRBV5-4
D gene: TRBD2
J gene: TRBJ2-2
clone size: few
CDR3 protein: CASSLGSGRAGNGELFF
CDR3 DNA: TGTGCCAGCAGCTTGGGTAGCGGGAGGGCCGGAAACGGGGAGCTGTTTTTT

V gene: TRBV4-2
D gene: -
J gene: TRBJ1-2
clone size: -
CDR3 protein: CASSQARGGSNYGYTF
CDR3 DNA: TGTGCCAGCAGCCAAGCTCGAGGTGGCAGTAACTATGGCTACACCTTC

V gene: TRBV12-3/TRBV12-4
D gene: -
J gene: TRBJ2-1
clone size: -
CDR3 protein: CASSTGLGQFF
CDR3 DNA: TGTGCCAGCAGTACTGGACTGGGGCAGTTCTTC

V gene: TRBV29-1
D gene: TRBD2
J gene: TRBJ2-7
clone size: few
CDR3 protein: CSALGGSGRDEQYF
CDR3 DNA: TGCAGCGCCCTAGGAGGTAGCGGGAGAGACGAGCAGTACTTC

V gene: TRBV3-1/TRBV3-2
D gene: TRBD2
J gene: TRBJ2-3
clone size: many
CDR3 protein: CASRVAGAETQYF
CDR3 DNA: TGTGCCAGCAGGGTAGCGGGAGCGGAAACGCAGTATTTT

V gene: TRBV9
D gene: TRBD2
J gene: TRBJ2-1
clone size: -
CDR3 protein: CASSVGAGVYNEQFF
CDR3 DNA: TGTGCCAGCAGCGTAGGAGCGGGGGTCTACAATGAGCAGTTCTTC

V gene: TRBV4-1
D gene: TRBD2
J gene: TRBJ2-7
clone size: few
CDR3 protein: CASSPRESYEQYF
CDR3 DNA: TGCGCCAGCAGCCCGCGGGAGTCCTACGAGCAGTACTTC

V gene: TRBV7-2
D gene: -
J gene: TRBJ2-1
clone size: -
CDR3 protein: CASSLDPVWSAYNEQFF
CDR3 DNA: TGTGCCAGCAGCTTAGATCCGGTCTGGAGCGCATACAATGAGCAGTTCTTC

V gene: TRBV30
D gene: TRBD1
J gene: TRBJ1-6
clone size: -
CDR3 protein: CAWSGQGAHGSPLHF
CDR3 DNA: TGTGCCTGGAGCGGACAGGGGGCCCATGGTTCACCCCTCCACTTT

V gene: TRBV5-1
D gene: -
J gene: TRBJ2-5
clone size: once
CDR3 protein: CASSLTGAGETQYF
CDR3 DNA: TGCGCCAGCAGCTTGACGGGAGCGGGAGAGACCCAGTACTTC

V gene: TRBV7-9
D gene: TRBD2
J gene: TRBJ2-3
clone size: -
CDR3 protein: CASSLGLAGSTDTQYF
CDR3 DNA: TGTGCCAGCAGCTTAGGTCTAGCGGGATCAACAGATACGCAGTATTTT

V gene: TRBV3-1/TRBV3-2
D gene: -
J gene: TRBJ1-1
clone size: once
CDR3 protein: CASSQREGEPAFF
CDR3 DNA: TGTGCCAGCAGCCAGCGAGAGGGTGAGCCAGCTTTCTTT

V gene: TRBV5-1
D gene: TRBD1
J gene: TRBJ2-1
clone size: -
CDR3 protein: CASSSTGGAEQFF
CDR3 DNA: TGCGCCAGCAGCTCGACAGGGGGCGCTGAGCAGTTCTTC

V gene: TRBV12-5
D gene: -
J gene: TRBJ2-2
clone size: -
CDR3 protein: CASGLQAAAHTGELFF
CDR3 DNA: TGTGCTAGTGGTTTGCAGGCCGCTGCACACACCGGGGAGCTGTTTTTT